Presented here are 22 T cell receptor beta chains from one specimen sequenced in a study of CD8+ T cells in alopecia areata (dated by TCRdb to 2017 to 2018). The sample's time point label is to be understood as: 24 weeks on oral tofacitinib. The intended sense of this specimen's treatment or condition label: oral pan-JAK inhibitor, 5-10 mg twice daily. Receptors were amplified or captured by the immunoSEQ multiplex PCR assay. To provide template for TCR sequencing, every sample had RNA extracted and reverse transcribed into cDNA. Sourced from immuneACCESS, this table was stored by TCRdb with only in-frame sequences that have V and J called. A share of the clones is absent; for the studies checked, an unresolved V gene accounts for under half, and the remainder has no known explanation. Recorded for this sample are about 190,000 clones; more than 50% of them occurred a single time. The ten top clones hold approximately 1% of the sample.

Source: CD4+ T cells sorted from blood, taken at week 24, from a patient treated with tofacitinib. All receptors come from a human donor with alopecia areata.

CDR3 sequence (DNA): TGTGCCAGCAGCTCCTTGACTAGCGGGGGCGTAACAGATACGCAGTATTTT. It codes for CASSSLTSGGVTDTQYF. V usage is TRBV7-2 and J usage is TRBJ2-3, with 12 bases lining up with TRBD2. The ends lost 4 bases at V and 3 bases at J; junction bases unmatched: 8. The CDR3 length is 17 residues. CDR1 SGHTA and CDR2 FQGNSA come from the germline V gene.

The table lists this clone with a few counts. The chain employs TRBV9 and TRBJ1-4; 8 bases match TRBD1. This CDR3 region has 13 residues. Germline assignment: CDR1 SGDLS and CDR2 YYNGEE. Losses at the gene ends were 0 bases for V and 10 bases for J; bases not matched to a gene: 2. In nucleotides, the CDR3 is TGTGCCAGCAGCGTAGGAACAGGGGGAAAACTGTTTTTT. It translates to CASSVGTGGKLFF.

In nucleotides, the CDR3 is TGTGCCAGCAGTGCCATCTACGAGCAGTACTTC. It specifies CASSAIYEQYF. The chain has TRBV6-1 and TRBJ2-7, with D hard to call. Looked up from germline, CDR1 is MNHNS and CDR2 is SASEGT. This CDR3 contains 11 residues. V gave up 4 bases and J gave up 3 bases, with 4 bases separating them.

The chain employs TRBV30 and TRBJ2-2; D not resolved. Germline CDR1 reads GTSNPN; CDR2 reads SVGIG (reference sequence). The CDR3 extends over 12 amino acids. V was cut by 2 bases and J by 5 bases, with 6 bases left in between. CDR3 loop: CAWSKGTGELFF. CDR3 DNA: TGTGCCTGGAGTAAGGGAACCGGGGAGCTGTTTTTT.

This clone was found once. This chain uses TRBV27 with TRBJ1-2, with D perhaps matching TRBD1 (5 bases). Germline CDR1 MNHEY, CDR2 SMNVEV (reference sequence). This CDR3 is 14 amino acids long. Deletions cut 3 bases from V and 5 bases from J, with 13 bases between. This CDR3 is CASSLTTAPYGYTF. CDR3 coding DNA: TGTGCCAGCAGTTTGACGACAGCGCCATATGGCTACACCTTC.

The V gene is TRBV4-1, the J gene TRBJ2-7, with TRBD1 identical over 11 bases. J gave up 4 bases and V 2 bases, and 13 bases lay outside the gene matches. This CDR3 is 18 amino acids long. Germline V CDR1 and CDR2: MGHRA, YSYEKL. CDR3 DNA: TGCGCCAGCAGCCAACAAACCAGCCGGGACAGGGGGTGGTACGAGCAGTACTTC. It translates to CASSQQTSRDRGWYEQYF.

In its sample, this clone was seen a few times. The chain couples TRBV29-1 to TRBJ1-2, with D possibly TRBD1 on 5 matching bases. This CDR3 has 12 residues. V was trimmed by 2 bases and J by 5 bases, leaving 9 bases between them. CDR1 and CDR2 (germline): SQVTM, ANQGSEA. The CDR3: CSVESGGYGYTF. Written as DNA, the CDR3 is TGCAGCGTTGAATCGGGGGGGTATGGCTACACCTTC.

This clone was seen just once. This rearrangement joins TRBV30 to TRBJ2-5; 9 bases match TRBD1. The CDR3 length is 13 residues. V trimming: 7 bases; J trimming: 5 bases; junction bases outside the gene matches: 8. The germline V gene encodes CDR1 GTSNPN and CDR2 SVGIG (reference sequence). CDR3 DNA sequence: TGTGCCTACGGGACAGGGTTAACTGAGACCCAGTACTTC. It yields the protein CAYGTGLTETQYF.

This chain uses TRBV28 with TRBJ1-4; D ambiguous. The ends were cut back, 8 bases at V and 3 bases at J, with 10 bases in the middle. CDR1 is MDHEN and CDR2 is SYDVKM in the germline V gene. This CDR3 region has 13 residues. The CDR3 protein is CASGGDSNEKLFF. Written as DNA, the CDR3 is TGTGCCAGCGGCGGAGACTCTAATGAAAAACTGTTTTTT.

This clone was observed a few times. The V gene is TRBV6-5, the J gene TRBJ1-2; weak D call: TRBD1 (5 bases). The germline V gene encodes CDR1 MNHEY and CDR2 SVGAGI. V dropped 8 bases and J dropped 4 bases, with 14 bases sitting between them. The CDR3 is 13 residues long. This CDR3 is CASGRTTTYGYTF. Written as DNA, the CDR3 is TGTGCCAGCGGGAGGACAACGACCTATGGCTACACCTTC.

The chain combines TRBV29-1 with TRBJ1-2; no clear D gene. The CDR3 is made up of 12 amino acids. Germline assignment: CDR1 SQVTM and CDR2 ANQGSEA. Trimming stripped 4 bases from V and 8 bases from J, with 14 bases between. The DNA for the CDR3 is TGCAGCGTTGCGGTTGGGGTCCGCGGCTACACCTTC. Translation: CSVAVGVRGYTF.

V and J are TRBV20-1 and TRBJ2-7; D remains ambiguous. The length of the CDR3 is 11 residues. Trimming took 5 bases from V and 10 from J, leaving 15 bases between them. The germline V gene has CDR1 DFQATT and CDR2 SNEGSKA (reference sequence). For the CDR3, the DNA is TGCAGTGCTGGTGTAGGCGCATCCCAGTACTTC. Its translation is CSAGVGASQYF.

The CDR3 DNA is TGCAGTGCTACGCTAGATACGCAGTATTTT. This gives the protein CSATLDTQYF. V is TRBV20-1 and J is TRBJ2-3; D gene uncertain. Germline V gene lookup returns CDR1 DFQATT and CDR2 SNEGSKA (reference sequence). Trimming pared 4 bases from V and 5 bases from J, leaving 4 bases between. The CDR3 has 10 residues.

This clone was picked up many times. This chain connects TRBV10-3 to TRBJ2-7, with D tentatively TRBD1 (5 bases). CDR1 is ENHRY, CDR2 SYGVKD, per germline. This CDR3 has 12 residues. V was shortened by 10 bases and J by 0 bases, with 10 bases between the two germline ends. This CDR3 reads CATTTDSYEQYF. The CDR3 DNA is TGTGCCACCACGACAGACTCCTACGAGCAGTACTTC.

V usage is TRBV30 and J usage is TRBJ1-6; 7 bases agree with TRBD1. Germline CDR1 reads GTSNPN; CDR2 reads SVGIG (reference sequence). The CDR3 contains 14 residues. The trim removed 2 bases at V and 5 bases at J, leaving 3 bases unmatched. The CDR3 bases are TGTGCCTGGAGTCGGGACAGCCATAATTCACCCCTCCACTTT. Protein: CAWSRDSHNSPLHF.

The chain has TRBV2 and TRBJ2-5; possibly TRBD2 for D (6 bases). This CDR3 region has 15 residues. Trimming removed 4 bases at V and 4 bases at J, with 16 bases between. Per the germline V gene, CDR1 is SNHLY and CDR2 is FYNNEI. The CDR3 coding sequence is TGTGCCAGCAGTGGCTACACGGGGGTCTCAGAGACCCAGTACTTC. Amino acids: CASSGYTGVSETQYF.

V gene TRBV29-1 combines with J gene TRBJ1-2; D may be TRBD1 (5 bases). The germline CDR1 and CDR2 sequences are SQVTM and ANQGSEA. This CDR3 is built from 12 residues. The V gene lost 4 bases and the J gene lost 8 bases, with 14 bases spanning the gap. The CDR3 protein is CSVGTGQGGYTF. Here the CDR3 DNA reads TGCAGCGTTGGCACAGGTCAAGGCGGCTACACCTTC. Using reference TRBV29-1 and TRBJ1-2 for the parts outside the CDR3, the full variable domain is SAVISQKPSRDICQRGTSLTIQCQVDSQVTMMFWYRQQPGQSLTLIATANQGSEATYESGFVIDKFPISRPNLTFSTLTVSNMSPEDSSIYLCSVGTGQGGYTFGSGTRLTVV.

The chain couples TRBV27 to TRBJ2-7; D not certain. This CDR3 contains 13 residues. Trimming took off 3 bases at V and 0 bases at J, with 6 bases between the two ends. The germline CDR1 and CDR2 sequences are MNHEY and SMNVEV (reference sequence). CDR3 DNA sequence: TGTGCCAGCAGTTTTCAGGCCTCCTACGAGCAGTACTTC. Translation: CASSFQASYEQYF.

The chain couples TRBV29-1 to TRBJ2-1; D unclear. Germline assignment: CDR1 SQVTM and CDR2 ANQGSEA. The CDR3 runs 12 residues. Trimming pared 4 bases from V and 7 bases from J, leaving 11 bases between. The CDR3 region has the DNA TGCAGCGTTGCAGGACCTCGAAATGAGCAGTTCTTC. Translating gives CSVAGPRNEQFF.

Regarding this clone: The same CDR3 also results from other DNA sequences found in this sample. The V and J genes are TRBV10-3 and TRBJ2-3; the D is unclear. The CDR3 covers 11 residues. Trimming took off 9 bases at V and 3 bases at J, with 7 bases between the two ends. Germline-derived CDR1 and CDR2 are ENHRY and SYGVKD. CDR3 residues: CAIRITDTQYF. CDR3 DNA: TGTGCCATAAGAATAACAGATACGCAGTATTTT.

The genes are TRBV29-1 and TRBJ2-2; D is undetermined. V lost 5 bases and J 3 bases, leaving 16 bases between the germline ends. The CDR3 has 15 residues. Germline V lookup: CDR1 SQVTM, CDR2 ANQGSEA. CDR3 DNA sequence: TGCAGCGTTAAACCTTCACTGGGCTACACCGGGGAGCTGTTTTTT. Translating it yields CSVKPSLGYTGELFF.

In this sample, this clone turned up a few times. The chain combines TRBV29-1 with TRBJ2-1; D remains unclear. Germline-derived CDR1 and CDR2 are SQVTM and ANQGSEA. V lost 1 base and J 0 bases, leaving 7 bases between the germline ends. The CDR3 sequence is 14 residues long. This CDR3 is CSVEVASSYNEQFF. CDR3 nucleotides: TGCAGCGTTGAAGTGGCTTCCTCCTACAATGAGCAGTTCTTC.